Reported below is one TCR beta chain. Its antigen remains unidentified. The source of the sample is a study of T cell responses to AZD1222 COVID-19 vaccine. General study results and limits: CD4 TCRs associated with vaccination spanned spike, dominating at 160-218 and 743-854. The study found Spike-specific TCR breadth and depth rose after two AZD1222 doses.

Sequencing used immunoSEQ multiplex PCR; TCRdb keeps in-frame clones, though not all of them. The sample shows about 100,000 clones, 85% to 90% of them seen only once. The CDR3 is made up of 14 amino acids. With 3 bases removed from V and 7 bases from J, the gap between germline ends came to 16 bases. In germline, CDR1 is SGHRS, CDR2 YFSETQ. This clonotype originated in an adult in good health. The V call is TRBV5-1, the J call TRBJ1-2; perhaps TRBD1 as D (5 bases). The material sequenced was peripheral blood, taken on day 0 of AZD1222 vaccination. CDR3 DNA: TGCGCCAGCAGCTCCGGCTTAGAGGGGACTGGCTACACCTTC. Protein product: CASSSGLEGTGYTF.